The 26 T cell receptor beta chains below were found in one sample sequenced in a study of graft-versus-host responses after intestinal transplantation. Generated by immunoSEQ multiplex PCR, the TCRdb table keeps only in-frame clones and is missing some. This sample has 20,000 to 25,000 clones; approximately 78% occur once, and the top ten carry roughly 1%. Their target antigens are unknown. The starting material was unstimulated CD8+ T cells sorted from spleen or lymph node cells, obtained before transplant. These receptors all come from a human donor who was the organ donor for an intestinal transplant.

The chain couples TRBV7-9 to TRBJ2-7; possibly TRBD1 for D (6 bases). The CDR3 sequence is 12 residues long. V was shortened by 6 bases and J by 3 bases, with 9 bases between the two germline ends. Germline V gene sequence: CDR1 SEHNR, CDR2 FQNEAQ (reference sequence). The CDR3: CASSDRHYEQYF. The CDR3 DNA sequence: TGTGCCAGCAGTGACAGGCACTACGAGCAGTACTTC.

The chain uses TRBV9 and TRBJ2-7, with 11 nucleotides matching TRBD1. The CDR3 totals 14 residues. V was pared by 3 bases and J by 7 bases, with 6 bases of the junction left unmatched. Germline V gene lookup returns CDR1 SGDLS and CDR2 YYNGEE. The CDR3 DNA reads as TGTGCCAGCAGCGACGGACAGGGGGCTGAAGAGCAGTACTTC. Its translation is CASSDGQGAEEQYF.

Comments on this clone: Distinct nucleotide sequences in the sample also encode this CDR3. This CDR3 is CAWSVGQGVGYTF. The CDR3 bases are TGTGCCTGGAGTGTGGGACAGGGAGTCGGCTACACCTTC. This chain uses TRBV30 with TRBJ1-2; 9 nucleotides line up with TRBD1. The V segment lost 0 bases and the J segment 8 bases; nucleotides outside the gene matches: 4. The germline CDR1 and CDR2 sequences are GTSNPN and SVGIG (reference sequence). This CDR3 is built from 13 residues.

V gene TRBV7-2 combines with J gene TRBJ2-7, with D possibly TRBD1 on 6 matching bases. The V gene lost 5 bases and the J gene lost 3 bases, with 20 bases spanning the gap. Germline CDR1 SGHTA, CDR2 FQGNSA. The CDR3 sequence is 16 residues long. The DNA of the CDR3 is TGTGCCAGCAGCCGAACCGACAGGCCTCTCTTCTACGAGCAGTACTTC. It codes for CASSRTDRPLFYEQYF.

This rearrangement joins TRBV9 to TRBJ1-1; 8 bases agree with TRBD1. The germline V gene encodes CDR1 SGDLS and CDR2 YYNGEE. CDR3 length: 15 amino acids. The J segment lost 4 bases and the V segment lost 0 bases, leaving 5 bases of the junction unmatched. The CDR3 protein is CASSVEDRDGTEAFF. CDR3 DNA sequence: TGTGCCAGCAGCGTAGAGGACAGGGATGGCACTGAAGCTTTCTTT. The variable domain in full, with the rest retrieved from reference TRBV9 and TRBJ1-1, is DSGVTQTPKHLITATGQRVTLRCSPRSGDLSVYWYQQSLDQGLQFLIQYYNGEERAKGNILERFSAQQFPDLHSELNLSSLELGDSALYFCASSVEDRDGTEAFFGQGTRLTVV.

The gene calls are TRBV11-3 and TRBJ1-5; 7 nucleotides line up with TRBD1. Unmatched junction bases numbered 9, after V lost 1 base and J lost 3 bases. CDR1 and CDR2 (germline): SGHNT, YENEEA. This CDR3 has 17 residues. The chain's CDR3 is CASSLVKPTGYNQPQHF. The CDR3 coding sequence is TGTGCCAGCAGCTTAGTCAAACCGACAGGGTACAATCAGCCCCAGCATTTT.

V gene TRBV19 combines with J gene TRBJ2-1; 7 bases line up with TRBD1. After removal of 5 bases from V and 5 bases from J, the junction contained 3 bases not matched to a gene. CDR1 is LNHDA, CDR2 SQIVND, per germline (reference sequence). CDR3 length: 13 residues. For the CDR3, the DNA is TGTGCCAGTAGTGCCGGGACAGACAATGAGCAGTTCTTC. It encodes CASSAGTDNEQFF.

This clone was detected a few times. The V call is TRBV10-2, the J call TRBJ1-4; 7 bases line up with TRBD1. Germline V gene lookup returns CDR1 WSHSY and CDR2 SAAADI. V was pared by 11 bases and J by 1 base, with 7 bases of the junction left unmatched. The CDR3 totals 14 residues. CDR3 in DNA: TGCGCCCGAGCCCGACAGGGAACTAATGAAAAACTGTTTTTT. It translates to CARARQGTNEKLFF.

This clone turned up a few times. The chain uses TRBV27 and TRBJ2-5, with D maybe TRBD1 (6 bases). Germline CDR1 MNHEY, CDR2 SMNVEV (reference sequence). This CDR3 has 16 amino acids. Trimming took 6 bases from V and 1 from J, leaving 18 bases between them. CDR3 DNA: TGTGCCAGCAGCCCGATTGCAGGGGCAACCCAAGAGACCCAGTACTTC. Protein: CASSPIAGATQETQYF.

The rearrangement uses TRBV19 and TRBJ2-3, with D unresolved. Trimming shortened V by 5 bases and J by 3 bases, and 18 bases separated the two germline ends. CDR1 is LNHDA, CDR2 SQIVND, per germline (reference sequence). This CDR3 spans 16 amino acids. CDR3 in amino acids: CASSGISESQTDTQYF. The CDR3 nucleotides read TGTGCCAGTAGTGGTATTTCGGAGTCACAGACAGATACGCAGTATTTT.

This clone came up once. The J gene is TRBJ2-7, the V gene TRBV7-9, with 11 nucleotides matching TRBD2. This CDR3 is built from 16 residues. Germline V gene data show CDR1 as SEHNR and CDR2 as FQNEAQ (reference sequence). V lost 5 bases to trimming and J lost 3 bases; unmatched junction nucleotides: 9. The CDR3 DNA follows: TGTGCCAGCAGCCGGGGACTAGCGGAGCATGGCTACGAGCAGTACTTC. Translation: CASSRGLAEHGYEQYF.

This chain uses TRBV27 with TRBJ1-4; the D is unclear. Germline loops: CDR1 MNHEY, CDR2 SMNVEV (reference sequence). The CDR3 sequence is 15 residues long. Trimming shortened V by 5 bases and J by 0 bases, and 10 bases separated the two germline ends. The CDR3 protein is CASSRLIPTNEKLFF. Here the CDR3 DNA reads TGTGCCAGCAGTCGTCTCATACCAACTAATGAAAAACTGTTTTTT. Full variable domain (remainder filled in from reference TRBV27 and TRBJ1-4): EAQVTQNPRYLITVTGKKLTVTCSQNMNHEYMSWYRQDPGLGLRQIYYSMNVEVTDKGDVPEGYKVSRKEKRNFPLILESPSPNQTSLYFCASSRLIPTNEKLFFGSGTQLSVL.

This clone was detected a few times. The chain links TRBV5-1 to TRBJ2-7; 8 bases agree with TRBD2. This CDR3 has 14 amino acids. The germline V gene has CDR1 SGHRS and CDR2 YFSETQ. The ends lost 3 bases at V and 5 bases at J; junction bases unmatched: 7. The CDR3 spells CASSYSGTGDEQYF. DNA for the CDR3: TGCGCCAGCAGCTATAGCGGGACGGGAGACGAGCAGTACTTC.

This chain joins TRBV12-5 and TRBJ2-5, with no clear D. The germline V and J ends were trimmed by 6 bases and 3 bases, with 11 bases remaining between them. Germline loops: CDR1 LGHNT, CDR2 FRNRAP. The CDR3 sequence is 13 residues long. The CDR3 sequence: CASGPRDEETQYF. The CDR3 DNA reads TGTGCTAGTGGCCCTAGAGACGAAGAGACCCAGTACTTC.

J is TRBJ2-2 and V is TRBV19, with 8 bases that match TRBD2. The CDR3 is made up of 15 amino acids. Trimming took 4 bases from V and 6 from J; bases not matched to a gene: 7. Germline V gene sequence: CDR1 LNHDA, CDR2 SQIVND (reference sequence). CDR3 bases: TGTGCCAGTAGTACCCGGACTAGCTCCCCCGGGGAGCTGTTTTTT. Its protein product is CASSTRTSSPGELFF.

The V call is TRBV14, the J call TRBJ2-7; D might be TRBD1 or TRBD2, each matching 6 bases. The CDR3 is 16 amino acids. Per the germline V gene, CDR1 is SGHDN and CDR2 is FVKESK. Trimming pared 0 bases from V and 2 bases from J, leaving 14 bases between. In DNA form, the CDR3 reads TGTGCCAGCAGCCAAGACGGGCGGGGACAAACCTACGAGCAGTACTTC. Translated: CASSQDGRGQTYEQYF.

The chain combines TRBV27 with TRBJ2-7, with 8 bases matching TRBD2. In germline, CDR1 is MNHEY, CDR2 SMNVEV (reference sequence). The CDR3 is 13 amino acids. The trim removed 5 bases at V and 3 bases at J, leaving 3 bases unmatched. DNA of the CDR3: TGTGCCAGCAGTCCGGGGACTAGCTACGAGCAGTACTTC. It is translated as CASSPGTSYEQYF.

V usage is TRBV7-6 and J usage is TRBJ2-1; no clear D. This CDR3 comprises 13 residues. Looked up from germline, CDR1 is SGHVS and CDR2 is FNYEAQ. Trimming left V 4 bases short and J 7 bases short, with 11 bases between. CDR3 loop: CASSSGVGNEQFF. The CDR3 bases are TGTGCCAGCAGCTCCGGCGTGGGGAATGAGCAGTTCTTC.

The chain recombines TRBV19 with TRBJ2-1; tentatively, D is TRBD2 (5 bases). V was cut by 7 bases and J by 4 bases, with 20 bases left in between. The germline V gene encodes CDR1 LNHDA and CDR2 SQIVND (reference sequence). The CDR3 sequence is 16 residues long. In nucleotides, the CDR3 is TGTGCCAGTACCCCCGGTTCGTCAGCGGTATACAATGAGCAGTTCTTC. This sequence encodes CASTPGSSAVYNEQFF.

The chain links TRBV27 to TRBJ2-5; D is unresolved. The length of the CDR3 is 15 residues. The germline gives CDR1 MNHEY, CDR2 SMNVEV (reference sequence). Trimming pared 5 bases from V and 1 base from J, leaving 14 bases between. CDR3 amino acids: CASSPNLGPQETQYF. For the CDR3, the DNA is TGTGCCAGCAGTCCGAACCTTGGACCCCAAGAGACCCAGTACTTC.

The chain carries TRBV5-4 and TRBJ2-3; D perhaps matches TRBD2 (6 bases). Trimming removed 2 bases from V and 1 base from J, with 8 bases in between. Germline values: CDR1 SGHNT, CDR2 YYREEE (reference sequence). The CDR3 runs to 14 residues. CDR3 region: CASSFVAGTDTQYF. CDR3 nucleotide sequence: TGTGCCAGCAGCTTTGTAGCGGGCACAGATACGCAGTATTTT.

This sequence joins TRBV27 and TRBJ2-7; perhaps TRBD1 as D (5 bases). The germline V gene encodes CDR1 MNHEY and CDR2 SMNVEV (reference sequence). CDR3 size: 14 residues. Trimming took off 5 bases at V and 5 bases at J, with 16 bases between the two ends. The CDR3 sequence: CASSTFQGNDEQYF. The CDR3 DNA sequence: TGTGCCAGCAGTACCTTCCAGGGTAACGACGAGCAGTACTTC.

The chain couples TRBV19 to TRBJ2-7; D possibly corresponds to TRBD1 (6 bases). Trimming took 1 base from V and 2 from J, leaving 12 bases between them. The CDR3 runs 15 residues. Germline-derived CDR1 and CDR2 are LNHDA and SQIVND (reference sequence). The CDR3 DNA sequence: TGTGCCAGTAGTATAGTACAGGGTGGCACCTACGAGCAGTACTTC. Protein product: CASSIVQGGTYEQYF.

V and J are TRBV27 and TRBJ1-5; no clear D. The V end was cut by 2 bases, the J end by 1 base, with 3 bases between. This CDR3 has 13 amino acids. Germline V gene data show CDR1 as MNHEY and CDR2 as SMNVEV (reference sequence). The CDR3 coding sequence is TGTGCCAGCAGTTTAAGCAGCAATCAGCCCCAGCATTTT. It yields the protein CASSLSSNQPQHF.

This sequence joins TRBV27 and TRBJ2-7; D is unresolved. V gave up 6 bases and J gave up 5 bases, with 8 bases separating them. Per germline, CDR1 MNHEY and CDR2 SMNVEV (reference sequence). The CDR3 consists of 11 residues. CDR3 sequence: CASSRHHEQYF. The CDR3 bases are TGTGCCAGCAGCCGCCACCACGAGCAGTACTTC.

In this sample, this clone turned up once. One end of the junction is discordant with germline, which a read error may explain. The chain couples TRBV27 to TRBJ2-3, with D uncertain. The CDR3 contains 13 residues. Germline CDR1 reads MNHEY; CDR2 reads SMNVEV (reference sequence). The CDR3 reads CGSKTYFRDTQYF. The CDR3 coding sequence is TGTGGCAGCAAGACATACTTCCGGGATACGCAGTATTTT.